This TCR beta chain was profiled in a study of CDR3 diversity in severe acne. Via MiXCR, TCRdb re-called the PCR reads, giving one row per CDR3 protein. The sample has roughly 79,000 distinct CDR3 sequences; around 50% are singletons. This clonotype was seen only a few times. This receptor was identified in a male donor with severe acne vulgaris. Sequencing was performed on blood.

As DNA, the CDR3 is TGCAGCGTTGAGATATCTCCCTACGAGCAGTACTTC. This sequence encodes CSVEISPYEQYF. The rearrangement joins TRBV29-1 to TRBJ2-7; D is unresolved. Trimming took off 3 bases at V and 2 bases at J, with 8 bases between the two ends. Per the germline V gene, CDR1 is SQVTM and CDR2 is ANQGSEA. This CDR3 spans 12 amino acids.